The next 24 T cell receptor beta chains were all read from a single sample in a study of molecular identifiers for immune sequencing clone quantification. TCRdb reanalysed the PCR reads using MiXCR and keeps one entry per CDR3 protein. Of about 320,000 distinct CDR3 sequences listed, roughly 24% are singletons. The sample consisted of naive CD8+ T cells from blood, with Jurkat cell RNA spiked in. Subset reported: FACS-sorted CD8+CD4-CCR7+CD45RA+ naive T cells. These receptor sequences come from a human donor in good health. Some libraries in this study had Jurkat cell RNA spiked in.

The chain joins TRBV7-9 to TRBJ2-3; no clear D. CDR3 length: 15 residues. The germline CDR1 and CDR2 sequences are SEHNR and FQNEAQ (reference sequence). V was trimmed by 4 bases and J by 2 bases, leaving 13 bases between them. For the CDR3, the DNA is TGTGCCAGCAGCTCCCCGCAAACGACCACAGATACGCAGTATTTT. Amino acids: CASSSPQTTTDTQYF.

V is TRBV20-1 and J is TRBJ2-5; TRBD2 matches 14 bases. Per germline, CDR1 DFQATT and CDR2 SNEGSKA (reference sequence). V lost 3 bases and J lost 3; bases outside the gene matches: 3. The CDR3 contains 15 residues. CDR3 amino acids: CSASRLAGGEETQYF. As DNA, the CDR3 is TGCAGTGCTAGTAGACTAGCGGGGGGGGAAGAGACCCAGTACTTC.

This clonotype was seen a few times. The rearrangement uses TRBV6-2 or TRBV6-3 and TRBJ2-5; 7 bases map to TRBD1. The CDR3 is 16 residues long. V gave up 1 base and J gave up 4 bases; unmatched junction bases: 9. Looked up from germline, CDR1 is MNHEY and CDR2 is SVGEGT. CDR3 sequence: CASSYFRQGNIETQYF. CDR3 nucleotides: TGTGCCAGCAGTTACTTTCGACAGGGAAATATAGAGACCCAGTACTTC.

This clonotype was seen a handful of times. V is TRBV5-1 and J is TRBJ2-3; D is undetermined. Per the germline V gene, CDR1 is SGHRS and CDR2 is YFSETQ. V was pared by 5 bases and J by 0 bases, with 10 bases between. The CDR3 consists of 14 residues. The CDR3 DNA follows: TGCGCCAGCAGAGGAGCCCCTAGCACAGATACGCAGTATTTT. This encodes CASRGAPSTDTQYF.

This clonotype came up many times. The chain links TRBV24-1 to TRBJ1-1, with D unresolved. Germline CDR1 and CDR2: KGHDR and SFDVKD. The CDR3 spans 13 residues. Trimming removed 6 bases at V and 6 bases at J, with 13 bases between. CDR3 region: CATSPGPGAEAFF. Written as DNA, the CDR3 is TGTGCCACCAGTCCCGGACCCGGGGCTGAAGCTTTCTTT.

This clonotype has ten or more counts. The chain carries TRBV5-1 and TRBJ1-2, with 8 bases matching TRBD1. The ends lost 3 bases at V and 3 bases at J; junction bases unmatched: 4. The CDR3 extends over 14 amino acids. Germline assignment: CDR1 SGHRS and CDR2 YFSETQ. CDR3 amino acids: CASSWTGRDYGYTF. In nucleotides, the CDR3 is TGCGCCAGCAGCTGGACAGGGAGGGACTATGGCTACACCTTC.

This clonotype was counted between two and nine times. This chain uses TRBV20-1 with TRBJ2-3; 7 bases are a match to TRBD2. V dropped 3 bases and J dropped 2; count of bases not matched to a gene: 8. The germline CDR1 and CDR2 sequences are DFQATT and SNEGSKA (reference sequence). The CDR3 totals 15 residues. Here the CDR3 reads CSASGRGRSTDTQYF. CDR3 nucleotide sequence: TGCAGTGCTAGCGGGCGGGGGAGATCCACAGATACGCAGTATTTT.

This chain joins TRBV28 and TRBJ1-6; TRBD1 is a possible D gene (5 bases). The CDR3 spans 15 residues. V dropped 5 bases and J dropped 7 bases, with 15 bases sitting between them. Germline CDR1 reads MDHEN; CDR2 reads SYDVKM. The CDR3 nucleotides are TGTGCCAGCAGTCAGGACGGGACGGTCAATTCACCCCTCCACTTT. It translates to CASSQDGTVNSPLHF.

This clonotype was picked up one time. V gene TRBV20-1 combines with J gene TRBJ2-5; D may be TRBD1 (6 bases). The V end lost 3 bases, the J end lost 2 bases, and 16 bases lay between the germline ends. The CDR3 is 15 amino acids. The germline V gene has CDR1 DFQATT and CDR2 SNEGSKA (reference sequence). CDR3 region: CSARDMDREQETQYF. The CDR3, as DNA: TGCAGTGCTAGGGACATGGACAGAGAACAAGAGACCCAGTACTTC.

There are many counts of this clonotype. The J gene is TRBJ2-3, the V gene TRBV6-5; maybe TRBD2 (5 bases). Germline V gene sequence: CDR1 MNHEY, CDR2 SVGAGI. Trimming pared 0 bases from V and 0 bases from J, leaving 13 bases between. The CDR3 runs 17 residues. The CDR3 DNA follows: TGTGCCAGCAGTTACTCACGGGATATGAGCAGCACAGATACGCAGTATTTT. It encodes CASSYSRDMSSTDTQYF.

This clonotype was picked up many times. This chain uses TRBV28 with TRBJ2-5; 10 positions agree with TRBD1. The CDR3 is 15 amino acids. Per the germline V gene, CDR1 is MDHEN and CDR2 is SYDVKM. V lost 5 bases, J lost 6 bases, and 9 bases stayed unmatched. The DNA of the CDR3 is TGTGCCAGCAGTCGGACAGGGGGTAACTTGAAGACCCAGTACTTC. Protein sequence: CASSRTGGNLKTQYF.

Of note for this clonotype: This may arise from a read error, as a much more abundant clone is one base away. The V gene is TRBV20-1, the J gene TRBJ2-3; D call uncertain. From germline, CDR1 is DFQATT and CDR2 SNEGSKA (reference sequence). This CDR3 has 12 residues. CDR3 sequence: CGALEVTDTQYF. The CDR3 nucleotides are TGCGGTGCTCTCGAGGTCACAGATACGCAGTATTTT.

To note about this clonotype: At one of its ends the junction is not consistent with the germline gene, which may arise from a read error. The chain couples TRBV7-9 to TRBJ2-2; D ambiguous. Germline CDR1 is SEHNR and CDR2 is FQNEAQ (reference sequence). The CDR3 length is 15 residues. CDR3 loop: CASSYRVSNAGELFF. The CDR3 DNA sequence: TGTGCCAGCAGCTACCGGGTCTCGAACGCCGGGGAGCTGTTTTTT.

Turning to this clonotype: Given a much more abundant clone one base away, this may be a read error. This sequence joins TRBV28 and TRBJ2-7; perhaps TRBD1 as D (6 bases). Germline loops: CDR1 MDHEN, CDR2 SYDVKM. The CDR3 runs to 14 residues. The CDR3 spells CVSSLLGTSYEQYF. CDR3 in DNA: TGTGTCAGCAGTTTACTAGGGACAAGCTACGAGCAGTACTTC.

This clonotype was detected only a few times. V and J are TRBV20-1 and TRBJ2-2; D is undetermined. Germline V lookup: CDR1 DFQATT, CDR2 SNEGSKA (reference sequence). This CDR3 has 16 residues. V dropped 1 base and J dropped 4 bases, with 16 bases sitting between them. The CDR3 nucleotides read TGCAGTGCTAGAGCGCGAAGGTTGGCCGCCACCGGGGAGCTGTTTTTT. It specifies CSARARRLAATGELFF.

This clonotype was seen repeatedly, ten times or more. As DNA, the CDR3 is TGTGCCAGCACCAGACAGCACTCCTATGGCTACACCTTC. Amino acid sequence: CASTRQHSYGYTF. The chain carries TRBV28 and TRBJ1-2; a weak D match, TRBD1 (5 bases). Trimming removed 7 bases from V and 4 bases from J, with 13 bases in between. Per germline, CDR1 MDHEN and CDR2 SYDVKM. The CDR3 is made up of 13 amino acids.

About this clonotype: At one of its ends the junction is not consistent with the germline gene, which may arise from a read error. The chain combines TRBV29-1 with TRBJ2-7; TRBD2 aligns across 11 bases. This CDR3 spans 15 amino acids. CDR1 and CDR2 from the germline V gene are SQVTM and ANQGSEA. The CDR3 loop is CSSFVGTSGVYEQHF. In nucleotides, the CDR3 is TGCAGCTCATTTGTGGGGACTAGCGGTGTCTACGAGCAGCACTTC.

This clonotype was seen many times. This rearrangement joins TRBV4-3 to TRBJ2-3; either TRBD1 or TRBD2 may fit D (5 bases each). Trimming shortened V by 1 base and J by 1 base, and 18 bases separated the two germline ends. Germline values: CDR1 LGHNA, CDR2 YSLEER. This CDR3 has 18 amino acids. DNA of the CDR3: TGCGCCAGCAGCCAAGGTTCGGGGCGGTTAGCCCGCACAGATACGCAGTATTTT. Protein sequence: CASSQGSGRLARTDTQYF.

This clonotype showed up many times. J is TRBJ2-6 and V is TRBV6-5, with D hard to call. This CDR3 contains 15 residues. V lost 6 bases and J lost 4, with 13 bases in between. CDR1 is MNHEY and CDR2 is SVGAGI in the germline V gene. CDR3 nucleotide sequence: TGTGCCAGCAGAACGTCGCCAACGGGGGCCAACGTCCTGACTTTC. Protein sequence: CASRTSPTGANVLTF.

The chain carries TRBV7-9 and TRBJ2-1; TRBD1 agrees at 11 bases. The CDR3 is made up of 15 amino acids. CDR1 and CDR2 from the germline V gene are SEHNR and FQNEAQ (reference sequence). J gave up 8 bases and V 5 bases, and 8 bases lay outside the gene matches. The CDR3 DNA follows: TGTGCCAGCAGCAATGGACAGGGGGCTATCGATGAGCAGTTCTTC. Residues: CASSNGQGAIDEQFF.

This clonotype was picked up a small number of times. This sequence joins TRBV6-2 or TRBV6-3 and TRBJ2-2, with D tentatively TRBD1 or TRBD2 (5 bases each). CDR3 length equals 10 residues. From germline, CDR1 is MNHEY and CDR2 SVGEGT. Trimming stripped 6 bases from V and 11 bases from J, with 7 bases between. DNA of the CDR3: TGTGCCAGCAGAGGGACCGAGCTGTTTTTT. It yields the protein CASRGTELFF.

This clonotype was recorded many times. This chain joins TRBV5-6 and TRBJ2-3; D remains ambiguous. The CDR3 covers 16 residues. Trimming left V 0 bases short and J 0 bases short, with 11 bases between. Per the germline V gene, CDR1 is SGHDT and CDR2 is YYEEEE. The CDR3 reads CASSLGDAASTDTQYF. The CDR3 bases are TGTGCCAGCAGCTTGGGTGACGCAGCTAGCACAGATACGCAGTATTTT.

A few counts support this clonotype. Only one base separates this from a far larger clonotype, so it likely reflects a read error. V and J are TRBV7-2 and TRBJ2-3; either TRBD1 or TRBD2 may fit D (5 bases each). The CDR3 has 12 amino acids. The V gene's germline CDR1 is SGHTA and CDR2 FQGNSA. V lost 0 bases to trimming and J lost 8 bases, with 6 bases between them. The CDR3 is CASSLAGVTQYF. CDR3 DNA sequence: TGTGCCAGCAGCTTAGCGGGGGTTACGCAGTATTTT.

At least ten counts were recorded for this clonotype. V is TRBV7-9 and J is TRBJ2-3; 8 bases fit TRBD1. J was trimmed by 6 bases and V by 1 base; bases with no gene match: 6. The CDR3 covers 15 residues. The germline gives CDR1 SEHNR, CDR2 FQNEAQ (reference sequence). For the CDR3, the DNA is TGTGCCAGCAGCTTAGTAGGACAGGGAGCCGATACGCAGTATTTT. Protein sequence: CASSLVGQGADTQYF.